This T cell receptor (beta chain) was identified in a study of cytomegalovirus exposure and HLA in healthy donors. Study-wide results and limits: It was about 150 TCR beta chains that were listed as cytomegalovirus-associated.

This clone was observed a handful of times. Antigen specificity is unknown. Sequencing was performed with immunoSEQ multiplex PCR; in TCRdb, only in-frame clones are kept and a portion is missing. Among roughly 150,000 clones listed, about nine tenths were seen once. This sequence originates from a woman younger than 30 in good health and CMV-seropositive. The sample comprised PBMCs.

CDR3 loop: CASSPPYSGSDQFF. Here the CDR3 DNA reads TGTGCCAGCAGCCCCCCTTACAGCGGGAGCGATCAGTTCTTC. The chain carries TRBV5-4 and TRBJ2-1; TRBD2 matches 8 bases. CDR1 and CDR2 from the germline V gene are SGHNT and YYREEE (reference sequence). With 4 bases clipped from V and 13 bases from J, the junction kept 13 bases outside the gene matches. CDR3 size: 14 residues.